This T cell receptor (beta chain) comes out of a study of Ad26.COV2.S vaccination and SARS-CoV-2 variants. Study in general: The donor belonged to the COV1001 Ad26.COV2.S trial arm.

Notes on the study in general: Spike-specific TCR breadth ran higher among vaccine recipients than placebo recipients.

Treatment of the sample: around 19 received Ad26.COV2.S at low or high dose, single or two shots; about 5 received placebo; per-sample allocation not given. Sampling was done on day 63 after the first vaccine or placebo injection. Cohort 1b enrolled adults aged 18-55 years in Boston. An Ad26 vector carrying the Wuhan-strain SARS-CoV-2 spike served as the vaccine. With respect to this clone: The target antigen is unknown.

Clones were sequenced by immunoSEQ multiplex PCR, and TCRdb holds only the in-frame ones, with some missing. The sample has hundreds of thousands of clones, 80% to 90% seen once; the top ten hold around 4.5%. This CDR3 comprises 18 residues. With V trimmed by 4 bases and J by 5 bases, 11 bases remained unmatched. Germline lookup yields CDR1 SGHRS and CDR2 YFSETQ. The sequenced sample was peripheral blood, obtained in a trial of Ad26.COV2.S vaccine versus placebo. The chain carries TRBV5-1 and TRBJ2-2; 13 bases fit TRBD2. The sequence derives from a person between 18 and 65 years old who received the Ad26.COV2.S COVID-19 vaccine or a placebo. The CDR3 region has the DNA TGCGCCAGCAGCCTCCGTGGACTAGCGGGAGATAATACCGGGGAGCTGTTTTTT. Protein sequence: CASSLRGLAGDNTGELFF. Filled out from reference TRBV5-1 and TRBJ2-2, the complete variable domain reads KAGVTQTPRYLIKTRGQQVTLSCSPISGHRSVSWYQQTPGQGLQFLFEYFSETQRNKGNFPGRFSGRQFSNSRSEMNVSTLELGDSALYLCASSLRGLAGDNTGELFFGEGSRLTVL.